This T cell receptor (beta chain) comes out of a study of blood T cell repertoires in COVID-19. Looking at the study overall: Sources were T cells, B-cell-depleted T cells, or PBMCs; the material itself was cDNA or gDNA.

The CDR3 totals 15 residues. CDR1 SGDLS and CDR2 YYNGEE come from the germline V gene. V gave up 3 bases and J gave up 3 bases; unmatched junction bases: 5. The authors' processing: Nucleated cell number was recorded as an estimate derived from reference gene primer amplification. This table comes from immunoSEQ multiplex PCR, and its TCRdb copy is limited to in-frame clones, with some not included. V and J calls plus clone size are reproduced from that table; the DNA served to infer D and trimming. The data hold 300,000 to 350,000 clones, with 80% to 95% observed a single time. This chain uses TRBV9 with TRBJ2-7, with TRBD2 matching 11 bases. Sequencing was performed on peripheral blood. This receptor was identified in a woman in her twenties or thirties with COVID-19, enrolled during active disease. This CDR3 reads CASSARTSGFYEQYF. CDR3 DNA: TGTGCCAGCAGCGCCCGGACTAGCGGGTTCTACGAGCAGTACTTC.